These T cell receptor beta chains were read from a single sample in a study of CD8 T cells in Susac syndrome. TCRdb reprocessed the immunoSEQ multiplex PCR reads with MiXCR, giving one entry per CDR3 protein. The sample carries around 170,000 distinct CDR3 sequences, approximately 95% recorded once. The sequenced material came from CD8+ T cells from PBMCs. The receptor source for this set is a human donor with multiple sclerosis. Both conserved end residues are part of each CDR3. D genes are given only for firm matches. Clone size appears in some rows only: once, few, many, or a class for an expanded clone.

V	D	size	J	DNA	CDR3
TRBV29-1	-	-	TRBJ2-7	TGCAGCGTTGTTACAGGCACCATAGAGGACTTC	CSVVTGTIEDF
TRBV5-1	TRBD1	-	TRBJ2-2	TGCGCCAGCAGCTTGTGGCAGGGGGCTGGTACCGGGGAGCTGTTTTTT	CASSLWQGAGTGELFF
TRBV28	TRBD1	-	TRBJ2-1	TGTGCCAGCCTGGACAGGGTAAATGAGCAGTTCTTC	CASLDRVNEQFF
TRBV12-3/TRBV12-4	TRBD2	-	TRBJ2-7	TGTGCCAGCACTCAGGGAGGGCCCGTTTACCCTTCCTACGAGCAGTACTTC	CASTQGGPVYPSYEQYF
TRBV29-1	TRBD1	once	TRBJ2-2	TGCAGCGTTGACCGGACAGGAAGGAGCGGGGAGCTGTTTTTT	CSVDRTGRSGELFF
TRBV29-1	-	-	TRBJ2-1	TGCAGCGTTGATGGGGCAGGGGACTTCCTCAATGAGCAGTTCTTC	CSVDGAGDFLNEQFF
TRBV6-4	-	-	TRBJ2-1	TGTGCCAGCAGTGAGGGGGCCACAGATGAGCAGTTCTTC	CASSEGATDEQFF
TRBV20-1	-	-	TRBJ2-7	TGCAGTGCTAGACAGACAGGTGGGGGCGGCTACGAGCAGTACTTC	CSARQTGGGGYEQYF
TRBV24-1	-	-	TRBJ1-5	TGTGCCACCAGTGATTTGTACCCCAAACAGCGTAGCAATCAGCCCCAGCATTTT	CATSDLYPKQRSNQPQHF
TRBV15	-	-	TRBJ1-1	TGTGCCACCAGCGAACAAAAGGGTACTGAAGCTTTCTTT	CATSEQKGTEAFF
TRBV9	-	-	TRBJ1-2	TGTGCCAGTCTTGGGTCCAGGACGGGAGCTTATGGCTACACCTTC	CASLGSRTGAYGYTF
TRBV28	TRBD2	-	TRBJ2-7	TGTGCCAGCAGCCGAAGACTAGCGGGGACCTACGAGCAGTACTTC	CASSRRLAGTYEQYF
TRBV3-1	-	-	TRBJ1-2	TGTGCCAGCAGCCCCCATGGAGGGGGGAACTATGGCTACACCTTC	CASSPHGGGNYGYTF
TRBV20-1	TRBD1	-	TRBJ1-2	TGCAGTGCTAGAGCTCAGGGGGCGCGAGGCTACACCTTC	CSARAQGARGYTF
TRBV5-1	-	-	TRBJ2-3	TGCGCCAGCAGCCCCGGGGAACGAGTGAGCACAGATACGCAGTATTTT	CASSPGERVSTDTQYF
TRBV27	-	once	TRBJ2-1	TGTGCCAGCAGTCTTAACAGGGTCAATGAGCAGTTCTTC	CASSLNRVNEQFF
TRBV5-6	-	-	TRBJ1-2	TGTGCCAGCAGCTTGGGACGCAGCATTAGAGCTAACTATGGCTACACCTTC	CASSLGRSIRANYGYTF
TRBV13	-	-	TRBJ1-2	TGTGCCAGCAGCTTAGAACAGAGCAACTATGGCTACACCTTC	CASSLEQSNYGYTF
TRBV3-1	-	-	TRBJ1-2	TGTGCCAGCAGCCATGTCACTGACAGGTATATTCAGAGGCCCTATGGCTACACCTTC	CASSHVTDRYIQRPYGYTF
TRBV27	-	-	TRBJ1-2	TGTGCCAGCAGCCCACTGCAGGGATTTCCCTCGGGGGGCTACACCTTC	CASSPLQGFPSGGYTF
TRBV15	-	once	TRBJ1-1	TGTGCCACCAGCCTGGACTATGGGGGGACTGAAGCTTTCTTT	CATSLDYGGTEAFF
TRBV2	-	-	TRBJ2-7	TGTGCCAGCAGTGGACAGATCTCCTACGAGCAGTACTTC	CASSGQISYEQYF
TRBV29-1	TRBD1	-	TRBJ1-2	TGCAGCGCACCGCAGGGGGCTGGCTACACCTTC	CSAPQGAGYTF
TRBV27	TRBD1	-	TRBJ2-7	TGTGCCAGCGGAAGGGACAGCCCCTCCTACGAGCAGTACTTC	CASGRDSPSYEQYF
TRBV28	TRBD2	-	TRBJ2-7	TGTGCCAGCAGTCGAGGCGGGGGTAGCTCCTACGAGCAGTACTTC	CASSRGGGSSYEQYF
TRBV28	-	-	TRBJ2-1	TGTGCCAGCAGTTTATCTGGCGATGAGCAGTTCTTC	CASSLSGDEQFF
TRBV11-2	-	once	TRBJ2-7	TGTGCCAGCAGCTCGCGTCGAGAAGACGAGCAGTACTTC	CASSSRREDEQYF
TRBV11-2	-	few	TRBJ2-1	TGTGCCAGCAGCTTAGCGCGTGGTGAGCAGTTCTTC	CASSLARGEQFF
TRBV27	-	-	TRBJ2-7	TGTGCCAGCAGTCGTGTAGGGAGCGAGCAGTACTTC	CASSRVGSEQYF
TRBV27	-	-	TRBJ2-7	TGTGCCAGCAGTTTAATAACCGGCCACGAGCAGTACTTC	CASSLITGHEQYF
TRBV28	-	-	TRBJ2-3	TGTGCCAGCAGTTTAGGGGCAGCGGGCCGCACAGATACGCAGTATTTT	CASSLGAAGRTDTQYF
TRBV9	-	-	TRBJ2-7	TGTGCCAGCAGCGTTCAGGGAAACCACTACGAGCAGTACTTC	CASSVQGNHYEQYF
TRBV30	-	once	TRBJ1-1	TGTGCCTGGAGTGTACCATCTGACCGGACACGGATGAACACTGAAGCTTTCTTT	CAWSVPSDRTRMNTEAFF
TRBV20-1	TRBD2	-	TRBJ2-5	TGCAGTGCTAGACCCCTTGAAGCGGGGGCCCAAGAGACCCAGTACTTC	CSARPLEAGAQETQYF
TRBV20-1	-	-	TRBJ2-2	TGCAGTGCTAGAGAGTACATCGGGGAGCTGTTTTTT	CSAREYIGELFF
TRBV20-1	-	-	TRBJ2-7	TGCAGTGCTAGCTACAGAACAATCTACGAGCAGTACTTC	CSASYRTIYEQYF
TRBV4-1	-	-	TRBJ2-1	TGCGCCAGCAGCCAAGCAAACGGGCCCTTGGGGAATGAGCAGTTCTTC	CASSQANGPLGNEQFF
TRBV7-9	TRBD2	-	TRBJ2-1	TGTGCCAGCTGGGGAGGGAACAATGAGCAGTTCTTC	CASWGGNNEQFF
TRBV20-1	TRBD1	-	TRBJ1-2	TGCAGTGCTTCCGGGACAGACTATGGCTACACCTTC	CSASGTDYGYTF
TRBV13	-	-	TRBJ2-7	TGTGCCAGCAGCCCGCCCTCCGGGCACTACGAGCAGTACTTC	CASSPPSGHYEQYF
TRBV23-1	TRBD1	-	TRBJ2-7	TGCGCCAGCAGTCAATTTAGCACAGGGGGGCACTACGAGCAGTACTTC	CASSQFSTGGHYEQYF
TRBV3-1	-	-	TRBJ2-1	TGTGCCAGCAGCCCCCCCTGGGACAACAATGAGCAGTTCTTC	CASSPPWDNNEQFF
TRBV11-2	-	-	TRBJ2-7	TGTGCCAGCAGCTCCCTCTGGGGTCCGGGGGACGAGCAGTACTTC	CASSSLWGPGDEQYF
TRBV9	-	-	TRBJ2-3	TGTGCCAGCAGCCCCCCTGGTGCTAGCACAGATACGCAGTATTTT	CASSPPGASTDTQYF
TRBV29-1	-	-	TRBJ2-2	TGCAGCGTTGGGACCCCCGGGGAGCTGTTTTTT	CSVGTPGELFF
TRBV5-1	TRBD1	-	TRBJ2-3	TGCGCCAGCAGGGGCCCCCAGGGGGCAGGTACGCAGTATTTT	CASRGPQGAGTQYF
TRBV15	-	-	TRBJ1-2	TGTGCCACCAGCAGAGACTGGCAGGGAGACTATGGCTACACCTTC	CATSRDWQGDYGYTF
TRBV20-1	-	-	TRBJ2-7	TGCAGTGCTAGAGATCCGGACAAAACCTACGAGCAGTACTTC	CSARDPDKTYEQYF